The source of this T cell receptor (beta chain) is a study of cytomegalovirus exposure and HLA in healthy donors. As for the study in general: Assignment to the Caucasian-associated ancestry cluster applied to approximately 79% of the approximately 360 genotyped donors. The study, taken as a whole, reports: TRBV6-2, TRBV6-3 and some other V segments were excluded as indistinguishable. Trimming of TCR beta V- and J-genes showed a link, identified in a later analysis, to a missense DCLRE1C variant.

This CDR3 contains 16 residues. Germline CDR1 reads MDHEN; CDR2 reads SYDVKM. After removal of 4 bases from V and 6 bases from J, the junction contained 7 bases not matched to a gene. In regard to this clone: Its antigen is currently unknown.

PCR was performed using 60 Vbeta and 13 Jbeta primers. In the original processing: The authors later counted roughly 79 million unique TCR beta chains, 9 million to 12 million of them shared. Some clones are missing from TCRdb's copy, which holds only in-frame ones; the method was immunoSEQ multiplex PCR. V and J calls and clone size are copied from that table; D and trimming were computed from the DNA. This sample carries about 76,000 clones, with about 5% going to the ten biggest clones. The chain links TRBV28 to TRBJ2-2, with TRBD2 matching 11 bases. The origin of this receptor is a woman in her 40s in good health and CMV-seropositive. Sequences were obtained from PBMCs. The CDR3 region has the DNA TGTGCCAGCAGTTCAGAACTAGCGGGAGTGGCCGGGGAGCTGTTTTTT. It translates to CASSSELAGVAGELFF.